This TCR beta chain originates from a study of Tregs in tolerant kidney transplant recipients. V was pared by 0 bases and J by 2 bases, with 7 bases of the junction left unmatched. The CDR3 runs to 18 residues. CDR1 is MRHNA, CDR2 SNTAGT, per germline. Notes on the study in general: This study did not directly address biological reproducibility.

Regarding this clone: Its specificity is unknown.

Here immunoSEQ multiplex PCR was the method, and the copy in TCRdb shows in-frame clones only, minus some. This sample carries about 56,000 clones, about four fifths of them seen once, and the ten largest clones take 5.2%. The clonotype was recovered from a human donor in good health. This chain uses TRBV6-4 with TRBJ2-1; TRBD2 aligns across 10 bases. The sequencing input was CD4+ T cells from blood. CDR3 bases: TGTGCCAGCAGTGACTCGTTTCTAGCGGGGGCACCCTACAATGAGCAGTTCTTC. It encodes CASSDSFLAGAPYNEQFF.